Here is one T cell receptor (beta chain) with its context. The data were taken from a study of T-cell reconstitution after alpha-beta-depleted transplantation in children. The CDR3 totals 12 residues. Germline CDR1 and CDR2: DFQATT and SNEGSKA (reference sequence). V lost 6 bases to trimming and J lost 5 bases, with 14 bases between them. A library of TCRbeta sequences, prepared with unique molecular identifiers, was generated. One entry per CDR3 protein results from TCRdb running MiXCR on the PCR reads. In the table there are 490,000 or so distinct CDR3 sequences, around 13% of which are singletons. The clonotype originates from a human donor who donated a stem cell graft to a child with combined immunodeficiency. Sequencing used PBMCs from the stem cell graft donor, obtained from the stem cell graft. The chain recombines TRBV20-1 with TRBJ2-7; D may be TRBD1 (6 bases). The CDR3 region is CSATNRDNEQYF. The DNA for the CDR3 is TGCAGTGCCACAAACAGGGACAACGAGCAGTACTTC.